This T cell receptor beta chain appears in the sequencing data of a study of cytotoxic CD8 clonotypes in ibrutinib-treated CLL. The V end lost 2 bases, the J end lost 5 bases, and 12 bases lay between the germline ends. The germline CDR1 and CDR2 sequences are MGHRA and YSYEKL. This CDR3 has 15 residues. Cryopreserved PBMCs supplied about 2.1 micrograms of genomic DNA for TCR beta libraries. Target depth was 1 in 200,000 to 1 in 1 million T cells, about 10x per clonotype. Measured with immunoSEQ multiplex PCR; TCRdb has only the in-frame clones, and not every one. Seen here are approximately 70,000 clones, 80% observed once, and the top ten hold roughly 7.5%.

The rearrangement uses TRBV4-1 and TRBJ2-2, with a possible D match to TRBD2 (5 bases). The sequence derives from a human donor with chronic lymphocytic leukemia. The material was PBMCs, obtained at disease progression, from a patient treated with ibrutinib. In nucleotides, the CDR3 is TGCGCCAGCAGCCAAACTAGATTGGGTACCGGGGAGCTGTTTTTT. Its translation: CASSQTRLGTGELFF.